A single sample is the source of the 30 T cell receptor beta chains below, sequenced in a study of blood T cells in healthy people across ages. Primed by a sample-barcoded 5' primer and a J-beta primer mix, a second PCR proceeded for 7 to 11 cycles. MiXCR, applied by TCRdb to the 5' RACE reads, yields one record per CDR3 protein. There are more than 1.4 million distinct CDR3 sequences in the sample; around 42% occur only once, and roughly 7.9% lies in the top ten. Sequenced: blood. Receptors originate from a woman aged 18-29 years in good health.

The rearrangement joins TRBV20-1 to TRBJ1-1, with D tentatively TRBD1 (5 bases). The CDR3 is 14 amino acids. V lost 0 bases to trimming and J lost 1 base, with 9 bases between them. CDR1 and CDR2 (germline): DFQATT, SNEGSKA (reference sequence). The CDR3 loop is CSARERGPNTEAFF. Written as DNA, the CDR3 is TGCAGTGCTAGAGAGAGGGGACCGAACACTGAAGCTTTCTTT.

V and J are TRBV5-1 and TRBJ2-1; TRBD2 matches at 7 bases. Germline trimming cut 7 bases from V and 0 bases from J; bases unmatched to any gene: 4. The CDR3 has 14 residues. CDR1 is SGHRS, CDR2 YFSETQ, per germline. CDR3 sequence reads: CASESGDSYNEQFF. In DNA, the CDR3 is TGCGCCAGCGAGAGCGGGGACTCCTACAATGAGCAGTTCTTC.

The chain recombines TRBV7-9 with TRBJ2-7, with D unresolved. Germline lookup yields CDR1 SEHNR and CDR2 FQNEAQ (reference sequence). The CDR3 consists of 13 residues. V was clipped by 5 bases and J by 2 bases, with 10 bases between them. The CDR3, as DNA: TGTGCCAGCAGCCCCATTGCCCCCTACGAGCAGTACTTC. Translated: CASSPIAPYEQYF.

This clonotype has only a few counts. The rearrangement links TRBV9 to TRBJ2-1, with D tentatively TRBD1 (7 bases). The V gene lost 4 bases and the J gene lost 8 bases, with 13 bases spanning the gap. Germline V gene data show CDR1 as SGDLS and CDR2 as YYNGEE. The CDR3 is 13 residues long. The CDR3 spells CASSRQGGDEQFF. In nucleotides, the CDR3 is TGTGCCAGCAGCAGACAGGGCGGGGATGAGCAGTTCTTC.

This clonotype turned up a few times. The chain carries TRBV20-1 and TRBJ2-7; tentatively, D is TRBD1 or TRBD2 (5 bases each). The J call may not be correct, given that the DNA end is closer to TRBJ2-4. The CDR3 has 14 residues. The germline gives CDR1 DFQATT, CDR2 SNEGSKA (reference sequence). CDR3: CSARDAGGFNIQYF. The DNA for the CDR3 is TGCAGTGCTAGAGACGCTGGGGGATTCAACATTCAGTACTTC.

The CDR3 region is CASSEYFGELFF. The CDR3 DNA reads TGTGCCAGCAGTGAATATTTCGGGGAGCTGTTTTTT. The chain carries TRBV25-1 and TRBJ2-2, with D hard to call. V lost 0 bases and J 7 bases, leaving 3 bases between the germline ends. CDR1 and CDR2 from the germline V gene are MGHDK and SYGVNS. CDR3 size: 12 residues. Looking up the rest from reference TRBV25-1 and TRBJ2-2 gives the full variable domain: EADIYQTPRYLVIGTGKKITLECSQTMGHDKMYWYQQDPGMELHLIHYSYGVNSTEKGDLSSESTVSRIRTEHFPLTLESARPSHTSQYLCASSEYFGELFFGEGSRLTVL.

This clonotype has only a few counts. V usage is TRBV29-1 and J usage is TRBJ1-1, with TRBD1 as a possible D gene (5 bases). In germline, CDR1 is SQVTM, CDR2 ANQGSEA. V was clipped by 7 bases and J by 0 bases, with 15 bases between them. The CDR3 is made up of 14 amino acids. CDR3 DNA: TGCAGCGCCAATGGGGGAGATATGAACACTGAAGCTTTCTTT. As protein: CSANGGDMNTEAFF.

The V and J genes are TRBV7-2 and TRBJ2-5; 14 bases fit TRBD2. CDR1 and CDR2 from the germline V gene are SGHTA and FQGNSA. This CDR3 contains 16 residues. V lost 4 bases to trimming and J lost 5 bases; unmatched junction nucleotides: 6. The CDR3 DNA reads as TGTGCCAGCAGCTCCCTGGGACTAGCGGGAGTGGAGACCCAGTACTTC. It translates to CASSSLGLAGVETQYF. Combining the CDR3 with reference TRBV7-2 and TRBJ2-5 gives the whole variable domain GAGVSQSPSNKVTEKGKDVELRCDPISGHTALYWYRQSLGQGLEFLIYFQGNSAPDKSGLPSDRFSAERTGGSVSTLTIQRTQQEDSAVYLCASSSLGLAGVETQYFGPGTRLLVL.

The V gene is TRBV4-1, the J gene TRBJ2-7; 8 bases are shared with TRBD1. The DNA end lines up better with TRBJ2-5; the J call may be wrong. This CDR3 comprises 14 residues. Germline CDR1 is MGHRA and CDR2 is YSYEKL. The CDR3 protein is CASSQGTGSETQYF. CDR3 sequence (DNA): TGCGCCAGCAGCCAAGGGACAGGGTCGGAGACCCAGTACTTC.

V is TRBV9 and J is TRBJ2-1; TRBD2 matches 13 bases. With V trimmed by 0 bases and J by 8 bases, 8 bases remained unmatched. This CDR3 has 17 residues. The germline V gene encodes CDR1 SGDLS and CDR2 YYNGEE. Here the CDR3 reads CASSVGTSGSPRDEQFF. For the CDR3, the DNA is TGTGCCAGCAGCGTAGGGACTAGCGGGAGCCCTAGGGATGAGCAGTTCTTC.

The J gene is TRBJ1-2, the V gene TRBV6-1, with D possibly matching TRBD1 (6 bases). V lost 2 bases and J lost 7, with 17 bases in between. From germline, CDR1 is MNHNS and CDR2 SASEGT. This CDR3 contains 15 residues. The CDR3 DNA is TGTGCCAGCAGTGAACGGACCGTGGGGGCAGGTGGCTACACCTTC. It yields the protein CASSERTVGAGGYTF.

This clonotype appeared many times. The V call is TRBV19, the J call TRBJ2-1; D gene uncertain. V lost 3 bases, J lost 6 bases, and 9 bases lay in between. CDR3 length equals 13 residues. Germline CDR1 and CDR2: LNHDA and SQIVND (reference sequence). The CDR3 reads CASSINDVNEQFF. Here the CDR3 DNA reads TGTGCCAGTAGTATTAATGACGTCAATGAGCAGTTCTTC. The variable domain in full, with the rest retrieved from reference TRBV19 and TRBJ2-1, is DGGITQSPKYLFRKEGQNVTLSCEQNLNHDAMYWYRQDPGQGLRLIYYSQIVNDFQKGDIAEGYSVSREKKESFPLTVTSAQKNPTAFYLCASSINDVNEQFFGPGTRLTVL.

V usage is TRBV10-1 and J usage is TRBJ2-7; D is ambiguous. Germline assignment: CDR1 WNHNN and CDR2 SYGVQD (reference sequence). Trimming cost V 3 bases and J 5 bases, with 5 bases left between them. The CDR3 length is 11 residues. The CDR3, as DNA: TGCGCCAGCAGTGATGGGAACGAGCAGTACTTC. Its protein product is CASSDGNEQYF.

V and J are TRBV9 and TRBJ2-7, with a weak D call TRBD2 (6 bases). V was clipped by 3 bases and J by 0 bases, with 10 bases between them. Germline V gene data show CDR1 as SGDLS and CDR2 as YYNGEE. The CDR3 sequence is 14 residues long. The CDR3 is CASSAGGNSYEQYF. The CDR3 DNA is TGTGCCAGCAGCGCCGGGGGTAACTCCTACGAGCAGTACTTC.

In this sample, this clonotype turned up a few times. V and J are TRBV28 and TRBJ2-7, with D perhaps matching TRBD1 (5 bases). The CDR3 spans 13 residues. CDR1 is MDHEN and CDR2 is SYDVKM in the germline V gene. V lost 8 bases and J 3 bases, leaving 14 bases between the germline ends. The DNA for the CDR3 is TGTGCCAGCCGAAAGCAGGGCGGCTACGAGCAGTACTTC. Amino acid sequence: CASRKQGGYEQYF. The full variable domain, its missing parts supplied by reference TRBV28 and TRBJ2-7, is DVKVTQSSRYLVKRTGEKVFLECVQDMDHENMFWYRQDPGLGLRLIYFSYDVKMKEKGDIPEGYSVSREKKERFSLILESASTNQTSMYLCASRKQGGYEQYFGPGTRLTVT.

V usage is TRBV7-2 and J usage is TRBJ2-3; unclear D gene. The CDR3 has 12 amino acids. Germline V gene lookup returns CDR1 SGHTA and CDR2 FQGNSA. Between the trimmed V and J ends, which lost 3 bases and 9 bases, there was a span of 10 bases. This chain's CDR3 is CASSFSGGTQYF. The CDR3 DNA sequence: TGTGCCAGCAGCTTCTCAGGTGGCACGCAGTATTTT.

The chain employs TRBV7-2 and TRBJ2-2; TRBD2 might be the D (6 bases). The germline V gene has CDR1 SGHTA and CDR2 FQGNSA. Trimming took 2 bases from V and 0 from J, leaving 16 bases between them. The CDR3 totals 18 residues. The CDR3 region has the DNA TGTGCCAGCAGCTTAACGCTAGCGAGCGTCGCGAACACCGGGGAGCTGTTTTTT. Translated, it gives CASSLTLASVANTGELFF. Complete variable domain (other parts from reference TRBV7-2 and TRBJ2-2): GAGVSQSPSNKVTEKGKDVELRCDPISGHTALYWYRQSLGQGLEFLIYFQGNSAPDKSGLPSDRFSAERTGGSVSTLTIQRTQQEDSAVYLCASSLTLASVANTGELFFGEGSRLTVL.

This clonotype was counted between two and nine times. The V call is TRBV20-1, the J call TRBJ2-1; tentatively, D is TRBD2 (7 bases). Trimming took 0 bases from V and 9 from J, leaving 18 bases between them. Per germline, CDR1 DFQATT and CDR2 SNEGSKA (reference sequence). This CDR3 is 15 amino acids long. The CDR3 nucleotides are TGCAGTGCTAGAGATCCGGGACAAGGGGGGGGTGAGCAGTTCTTC. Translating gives CSARDPGQGGGEQFF.

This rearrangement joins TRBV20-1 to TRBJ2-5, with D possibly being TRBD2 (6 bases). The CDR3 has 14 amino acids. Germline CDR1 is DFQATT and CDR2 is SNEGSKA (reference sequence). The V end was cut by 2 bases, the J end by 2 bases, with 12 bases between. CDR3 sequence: CSARSSGVQETQYF. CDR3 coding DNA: TGCAGTGCTAGATCGTCGGGGGTACAAGAGACCCAGTACTTC.

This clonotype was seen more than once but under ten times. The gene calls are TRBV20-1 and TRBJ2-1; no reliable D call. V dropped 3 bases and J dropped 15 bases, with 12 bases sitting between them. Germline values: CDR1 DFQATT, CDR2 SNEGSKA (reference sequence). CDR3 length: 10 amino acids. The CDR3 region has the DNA TGCAGTGCTAGTTCTGTACTCGTGTTCTTC. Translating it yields CSASSVLVFF.

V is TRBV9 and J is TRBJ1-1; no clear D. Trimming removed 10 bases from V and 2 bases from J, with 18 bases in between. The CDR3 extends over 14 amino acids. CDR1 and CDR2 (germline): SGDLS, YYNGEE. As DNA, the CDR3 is TGTGCCTGCTGCCCGGAGGCCGGTAACACTGAAGCTTTCTTT. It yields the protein CACCPEAGNTEAFF.

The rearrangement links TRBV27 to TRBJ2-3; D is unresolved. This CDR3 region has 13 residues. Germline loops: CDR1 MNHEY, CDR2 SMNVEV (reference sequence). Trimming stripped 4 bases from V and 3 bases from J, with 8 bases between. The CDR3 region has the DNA TGTGCCAGCAGTTCCGTCGATACAGATACGCAGTATTTT. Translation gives CASSSVDTDTQYF.

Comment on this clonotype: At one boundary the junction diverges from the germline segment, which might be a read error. Written as DNA, the CDR3 is TGCAGTGGCGTCCCGGAAGCGGACTCCTACAATGAGCGGTTCTTC. It codes for CSGVPEADSYNERFF. The J gene is TRBJ2-1, the V gene TRBV20-1, with D possibly TRBD2 on 5 matching bases. This CDR3 comprises 15 residues. Germline CDR1 and CDR2: DFQATT and SNEGSKA (reference sequence).

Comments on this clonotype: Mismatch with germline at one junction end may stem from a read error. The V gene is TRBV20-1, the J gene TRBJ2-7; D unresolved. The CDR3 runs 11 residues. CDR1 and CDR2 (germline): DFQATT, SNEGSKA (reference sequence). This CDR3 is CGATGPREQYF. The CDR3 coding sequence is TGCGGTGCTACCGGCCCCCGCGAGCAGTACTTC.

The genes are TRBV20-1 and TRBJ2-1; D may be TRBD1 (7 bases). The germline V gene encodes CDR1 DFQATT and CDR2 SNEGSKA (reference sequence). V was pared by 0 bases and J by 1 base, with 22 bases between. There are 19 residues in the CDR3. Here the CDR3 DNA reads TGCAGTGCTAGAGATGGGGGGAACAGACAGGGTCCATCCTACAATGAGCAGTTCTTC. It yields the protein CSARDGGNRQGPSYNEQFF.

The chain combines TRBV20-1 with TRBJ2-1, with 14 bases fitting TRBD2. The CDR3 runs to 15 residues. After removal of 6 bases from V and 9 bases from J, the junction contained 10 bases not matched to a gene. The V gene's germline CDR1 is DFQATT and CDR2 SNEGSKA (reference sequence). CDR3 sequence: CSAPTSGGARGEQFF. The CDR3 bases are TGCAGTGCGCCGACTAGCGGGGGGGCTCGTGGTGAGCAGTTCTTC.

The CDR3, as DNA: TGTGCCACCAGTGATTCCCGGACAGGGGGCTACACCTTC. It translates to CATSDSRTGGYTF. This chain connects TRBV24-1 to TRBJ1-2, with 8 bases matching TRBD1. The germline CDR1 and CDR2 sequences are KGHDR and SFDVKD. The CDR3 has 13 amino acids. V was clipped by 2 bases and J by 8 bases; unmatched bases: 3.

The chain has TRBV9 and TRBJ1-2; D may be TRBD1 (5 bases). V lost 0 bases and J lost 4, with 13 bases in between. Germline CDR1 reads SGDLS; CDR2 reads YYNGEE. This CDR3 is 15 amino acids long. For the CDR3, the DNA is TGTGCCAGCAGCGTAGTAGAGGGGCGAGGCTATGGCTACACCTTC. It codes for CASSVVEGRGYGYTF. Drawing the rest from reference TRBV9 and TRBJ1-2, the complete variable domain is DSGVTQTPKHLITATGQRVTLRCSPRSGDLSVYWYQQSLDQGLQFLIQYYNGEERAKGNILERFSAQQFPDLHSELNLSSLELGDSALYFCASSVVEGRGYGYTFGSGTRLTVV.

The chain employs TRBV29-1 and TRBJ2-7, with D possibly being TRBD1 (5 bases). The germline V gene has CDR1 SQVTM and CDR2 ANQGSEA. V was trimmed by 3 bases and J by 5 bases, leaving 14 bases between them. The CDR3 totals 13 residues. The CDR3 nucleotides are TGCAGCGTTGACGGGCAGACAGTCCACGAGCAGTACTTC. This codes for CSVDGQTVHEQYF.

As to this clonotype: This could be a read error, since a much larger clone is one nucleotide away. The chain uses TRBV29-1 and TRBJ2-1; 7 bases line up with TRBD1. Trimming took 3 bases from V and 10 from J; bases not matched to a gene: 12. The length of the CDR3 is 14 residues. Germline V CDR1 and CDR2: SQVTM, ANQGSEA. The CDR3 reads CSVEGTGVDYEQFF. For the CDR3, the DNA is TGCAGCGTTGAGGGCACAGGGGTTGACTACGAGCAGTTCTTC.